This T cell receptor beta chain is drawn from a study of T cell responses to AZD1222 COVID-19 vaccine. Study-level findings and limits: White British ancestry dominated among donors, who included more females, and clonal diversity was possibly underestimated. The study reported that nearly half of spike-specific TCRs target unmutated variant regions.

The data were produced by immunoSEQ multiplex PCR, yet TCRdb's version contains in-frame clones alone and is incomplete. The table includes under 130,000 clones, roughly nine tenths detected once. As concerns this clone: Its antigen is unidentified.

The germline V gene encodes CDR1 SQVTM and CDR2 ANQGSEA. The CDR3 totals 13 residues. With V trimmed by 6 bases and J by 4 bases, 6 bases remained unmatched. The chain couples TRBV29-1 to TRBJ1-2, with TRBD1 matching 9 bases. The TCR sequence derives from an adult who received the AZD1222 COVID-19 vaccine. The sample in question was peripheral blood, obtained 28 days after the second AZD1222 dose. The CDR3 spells CSVEGQGFYGYTF. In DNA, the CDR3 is TGCAGCGTAGAGGGACAGGGATTCTATGGCTACACCTTC.